These 24 T cell receptor beta chains came from one sample sequenced in a study of shared clonotypes between healthy human individuals. Naive CD8 cells comprised CD45RO-negative, CCR7-positively selected cells, excluding terminally differentiated effector memory CD45RA+ cells. TCRdb's table, derived via immunoSEQ multiplex PCR, lists solely in-frame clones and lacks some. The sample holds 600,000 or so clones; roughly 98% are singletons and the top ten take 0.3%. Sequenced input: naive CD8+ T cells sorted from blood. All receptors come from a man aged 25-45 years in good health.

J is TRBJ2-1 and V is TRBV28; D not certain. This CDR3 has 11 residues. V lost 7 bases and J lost 5, with 6 bases in between. Germline loops: CDR1 MDHEN, CDR2 SYDVKM. CDR3 nucleotide sequence: TGTGCCAGCAAAGGTCACAATGAGCAGTTCTTC. Its protein is CASKGHNEQFF.

The chain has TRBV7-9 and TRBJ2-7, with 9 bases fitting TRBD2. The J segment lost 0 bases and the V segment lost 6 bases, leaving 6 bases of the junction unmatched. From germline, CDR1 is SEHNR and CDR2 FQNEAQ (reference sequence). This CDR3 has 15 residues. CDR3 sequence reads: CASSLSGRISYEQYF. For the CDR3, the DNA is TGTGCCAGCAGTCTCAGCGGGAGGATCTCCTACGAGCAGTACTTC.

CDR3 DNA: TGTGCCAGCAGCTCCTTAGACGGACAGAATGAGCAGTTCTTC. It encodes CASSSLDGQNEQFF. The chain joins TRBV11-3 to TRBJ2-1; possibly TRBD1 for D (6 bases). Germline CDR1 and CDR2: SGHNT and YENEEA. The CDR3 length is 14 residues. V was shortened by 4 bases and J by 7 bases, with 14 bases between the two germline ends.

V is TRBV6-5 and J is TRBJ2-7; D is possibly TRBD2 (6 bases). The germline CDR1 and CDR2 sequences are MNHEY and SVGAGI. V lost 2 bases to trimming and J lost 3 bases, with 11 bases between them. The CDR3 has 14 residues. CDR3 nucleotides: TGTGCCAGCAGTTACGGGGAGGCAGGCTACGAGCAGTACTTC. Its translation is CASSYGEAGYEQYF.

The chain recombines TRBV29-1 with TRBJ2-7; D remains unclear. Per germline, CDR1 SQVTM and CDR2 ANQGSEA. The ends were cut back, 3 bases at V and 9 bases at J, with 12 bases in the middle. This CDR3 region has 11 residues. CDR3 region: CSVEARQGQYF. DNA of the CDR3: TGCAGCGTTGAGGCCCGCCAAGGGCAGTACTTC.

The V gene is TRBV7-9, the J gene TRBJ1-3, with D possibly TRBD1 on 5 matching bases. V shed 6 bases and J shed 0 bases, with 12 bases lying between them. The CDR3 covers 15 residues. Germline assignment: CDR1 SEHNR and CDR2 FQNEAQ (reference sequence). CDR3 sequence reads: CASSSGGISGNTIYF. The CDR3, as DNA: TGTGCCAGCAGTTCCGGGGGGATCTCTGGAAACACCATATATTTT.

The chain employs TRBV11-2 and TRBJ2-2, with D possibly being TRBD2 (6 bases). The CDR3 totals 17 residues. V lost 3 bases, J lost 6 bases, and 20 bases lay in between. Germline V lookup: CDR1 SGHAT, CDR2 FQNNGV. CDR3 in DNA: TGTGCCAGCAGCTTCCCCTTGGAACTTGCGGGACCCGGGGAGCTGTTTTTT. It codes for CASSFPLELAGPGELFF.

V is TRBV18 and J is TRBJ2-1; D is uncertain. Germline assignment: CDR1 KGHSH and CDR2 LQKENI. This CDR3 spans 15 amino acids. With 6 bases removed from V and 3 bases from J, the gap between germline ends came to 15 bases. The CDR3 DNA reads TGTGCCAGCTCGTCGGGTCAGAGCTTCTACAATGAGCAGTTCTTC. Translated: CASSSGQSFYNEQFF.

The rearrangement joins TRBV5-4 to TRBJ1-1; tentatively, D is TRBD1 (5 bases). V was trimmed by 3 bases and J by 4 bases, leaving 16 bases between them. Germline assignment: CDR1 SGHNT and CDR2 YYREEE (reference sequence). This CDR3 region has 15 residues. As DNA, the CDR3 is TGTGCCAGCAGCTCCTCCCAGGTTGGGGGCACTGAAGCTTTCTTT. This translates into CASSSSQVGGTEAFF.

This clone appeared once. This chain connects TRBV11-2 to TRBJ1-1, with a possible D match to TRBD1 (5 bases). V lost 5 bases to trimming and J lost 10 bases, with 20 bases between them. The length of the CDR3 is 14 residues. Germline CDR1 is SGHAT and CDR2 is FQNNGV. As DNA, the CDR3 is TGTGCCAGCAGCCCCTCCGATAGGGGACCATCAGCTTTCTTT. Protein: CASSPSDRGPSAFF.

V usage is TRBV18 and J usage is TRBJ1-4; the match to TRBD1 covers 7 bases. After removal of 8 bases from V and 2 bases from J, the junction contained 8 bases not matched to a gene. CDR1 is KGHSH and CDR2 is LQKENI in the germline V gene. This CDR3 comprises 15 residues. CDR3 loop: CASRQGVRTNEKLFF. CDR3 nucleotide sequence: TGTGCCAGCCGACAGGGTGTGAGGACTAATGAAAAACTGTTTTTT.

The rearrangement uses TRBV25-1 and TRBJ1-4; no definite D call. This CDR3 is 15 amino acids long. The germline CDR1 and CDR2 sequences are MGHDK and SYGVNS. Trimming removed 3 bases from V and 0 bases from J, with 8 bases in between. This CDR3 is CASSERFATNEKLFF. The CDR3, as DNA: TGTGCCAGCAGTGAGAGGTTCGCAACTAATGAAAAACTGTTTTTT. Full variable domain (outside the CDR3, taken from reference TRBV25-1 and TRBJ1-4): EADIYQTPRYLVIGTGKKITLECSQTMGHDKMYWYQQDPGMELHLIHYSYGVNSTEKGDLSSESTVSRIRTEHFPLTLESARPSHTSQYLCASSERFATNEKLFFGSGTQLSVL.

The rearrangement uses TRBV19 and TRBJ2-1; the D is unclear. CDR1 is LNHDA, CDR2 SQIVND, per germline (reference sequence). The CDR3 runs 13 residues. Trimming shortened V by 5 bases and J by 4 bases, and 9 bases separated the two germline ends. The CDR3 reads CASSEGFYNEQFF. The CDR3 DNA follows: TGTGCCAGTAGTGAAGGGTTTTACAATGAGCAGTTCTTC.

The V and J genes are TRBV2 and TRBJ1-5; 10 positions agree with TRBD1. Germline assignment: CDR1 SNHLY and CDR2 FYNNEI. The CDR3 runs 15 residues. J was trimmed by 7 bases and V by 5 bases; bases with no gene match: 8. The CDR3 is CASSLPDRGGQPQHF. The CDR3 bases are TGTGCCAGCAGTCTACCGGACAGGGGGGGACAGCCCCAGCATTTT.

The CDR3: CSVGPDRAYGYTF. The CDR3 nucleotides are TGCAGCGTTGGCCCTGACCGGGCGTATGGCTACACCTTC. The chain recombines TRBV29-1 with TRBJ1-2, with D unclear. The V gene's germline CDR1 is SQVTM and CDR2 ANQGSEA. V shed 4 bases and J shed 5 bases, with 14 bases lying between them. The CDR3 is 13 amino acids. The full variable domain, rest sourced from reference TRBV29-1 and TRBJ1-2, is SAVISQKPSRDICQRGTSLTIQCQVDSQVTMMFWYRQQPGQSLTLIATANQGSEATYESGFVIDKFPISRPNLTFSTLTVSNMSPEDSSIYLCSVGPDRAYGYTFGSGTRLTVV.

J is TRBJ2-1 and V is TRBV29-1; no firm D call. Trimming cost V 1 base and J 8 bases, with 21 bases left between them. This CDR3 is 16 amino acids long. From germline, CDR1 is SQVTM and CDR2 ANQGSEA. The CDR3 nucleotides read TGCAGCGTTGAAGGCGCGCGCCACCCCGTCCCTCATGAGCAGTTCTTC. Amino acid sequence: CSVEGARHPVPHEQFF.

The rearrangement uses TRBV30 and TRBJ2-3; D call uncertain. CDR3 length: 13 residues. V was shortened by 2 bases and J by 4 bases, with 10 bases between the two germline ends. Germline V gene data show CDR1 as GTSNPN and CDR2 as SVGIG (reference sequence). The CDR3 here is CAWSLIAPDTQYF. CDR3 DNA sequence: TGTGCCTGGAGTTTGATAGCACCAGATACGCAGTATTTT. Complete variable domain (other parts from reference TRBV30 and TRBJ2-3): SQTIHQWPATLVQPVGSPLSLECTVEGTSNPNLYWYRQAAGRGLQLLFYSVGIGQISSEVPQNLSASRPQDRQFILSSKKLLLSDSGFYLCAWSLIAPDTQYFGPGTRLTVL.

This sequence joins TRBV5-4 and TRBJ1-1; possible D gene TRBD1, 5 bases. Per germline, CDR1 SGHNT and CDR2 YYREEE (reference sequence). V was trimmed by 4 bases and J by 6 bases, leaving 10 bases between them. The CDR3 length is 12 residues. The CDR3 sequence: CASSGTRAEAFF. In nucleotides, the CDR3 is TGTGCCAGCAGCGGGACGCGGGCTGAAGCTTTCTTT.

The CDR3 loop is CSVVGSPRGSYNEQFF. Written as DNA, the CDR3 is TGCAGCGTTGTAGGGTCCCCCAGGGGATCCTACAATGAGCAGTTCTTC. V and J are TRBV29-1 and TRBJ2-1; TRBD1 might be the D (6 bases). CDR3 length equals 16 residues. Trimming took off 4 bases at V and 1 base at J, with 17 bases between the two ends. Germline assignment: CDR1 SQVTM and CDR2 ANQGSEA.

The chain employs TRBV29-1 and TRBJ2-2; no clear D. V lost 7 bases and J 4 bases, leaving 13 bases between the germline ends. Per germline, CDR1 SQVTM and CDR2 ANQGSEA. The CDR3 sequence is 13 residues long. CDR3 in amino acids: CSGTGRLTGELFF. In DNA form, the CDR3 reads TGCAGCGGTACTGGTAGGCTCACCGGGGAGCTGTTTTTT.

The V and J genes are TRBV5-1 and TRBJ1-1; no clear D. Germline V lookup: CDR1 SGHRS, CDR2 YFSETQ. The V end was cut by 7 bases, the J end by 6 bases, with 16 bases between. The CDR3 sequence is 13 residues long. The CDR3 DNA follows: TGCGCCAGCGAGGCGGGTGGAGGGTCTGAAGCTTTCTTT. Translating gives CASEAGGGSEAFF.

This rearrangement joins TRBV5-1 to TRBJ2-7; D is unresolved. V gave up 3 bases and J gave up 2 bases, with 9 bases separating them. Germline-derived CDR1 and CDR2 are SGHRS and YFSETQ. CDR3 length: 13 amino acids. CDR3 sequence reads: CASSSANTYEQYF. The CDR3 DNA is TGCGCCAGCAGCTCGGCGAATACCTACGAGCAGTACTTC.

This chain uses TRBV27 with TRBJ1-1; 7 bases line up with TRBD1. Germline V gene data show CDR1 as MNHEY and CDR2 as SMNVEV (reference sequence). CDR3 length: 15 amino acids. Trimming cost V 3 bases and J 9 bases; bases outside gene matches: 13. The CDR3 protein is CASSLMQGGSGQAFF. CDR3 DNA sequence: TGTGCCAGCAGTTTGATGCAGGGGGGATCGGGCCAAGCTTTCTTT.

The rearrangement uses TRBV19 and TRBJ2-1; 8 bases map to TRBD2. Germline CDR1 is LNHDA and CDR2 is SQIVND (reference sequence). This CDR3 region has 16 residues. Trimming removed 7 bases from V and 5 bases from J; junction bases left unmatched: 13. The CDR3 DNA reads TGTGCCAGTACCTCTCAGCGGGAGAGCCCACACAATGAGCAGTTCTTC. The encoded protein is CASTSQRESPHNEQFF.